Shown below are 23 T cell receptor beta chains from a single sample sequenced in a study of blood T cells in healthy people across ages. For the second PCR, which ran for about 7 to 11 cycles, a sample-barcoded 5' primer and a J-beta primer mix were used. Via MiXCR, TCRdb re-called the 5' RACE reads, giving one row per CDR3 protein. Here the sample spans over 550,000 distinct CDR3 sequences, roughly 30% being singletons. Sequencing used blood. The receptors stem from a woman older than 75 in good health.

This clonotype has only a few counts. This rearrangement joins TRBV12-3 or TRBV12-4 to TRBJ2-1; 7 nucleotides agree with TRBD2. This CDR3 spans 14 amino acids. Trimming took 2 bases from V and 8 from J; bases not matched to a gene: 6. CDR3 residues: CASSLTGGLDEQFF. The CDR3 region has the DNA TGTGCCAGCAGTTTAACCGGGGGGTTGGATGAGCAGTTCTTC.

The CDR3 region has the DNA TGTGCCAGCATTGGGAGTCTCAATCAGCCCCAGCATTTT. Amino acid sequence: CASIGSLNQPQHF. This sequence joins TRBV28 and TRBJ1-5; D gene ambiguous. The V gene lost 7 bases and the J gene lost 3 bases, with 10 bases spanning the gap. There are 13 residues in the CDR3. Germline CDR1 MDHEN, CDR2 SYDVKM.

There are a few counts of this clonotype. The chain employs TRBV7-3 and TRBJ2-7; 10 nucleotides agree with TRBD1. The ends lost 3 bases at V and 7 bases at J; junction bases unmatched: 12. Germline V gene sequence: CDR1 SGHTA, CDR2 FQGTGA. The length of the CDR3 is 16 residues. The CDR3 sequence: CASSLGTGVAYNEQYF. CDR3 nucleotide sequence: TGTGCCAGCAGCTTGGGGACAGGGGTGGCCTACAATGAGCAGTACTTC.

The table lists this clonotype with many counts. This sequence joins TRBV4-1 and TRBJ2-1, with 9 positions matching TRBD2. After removal of 0 bases from V and 7 bases from J, the junction contained 10 bases not matched to a gene. This CDR3 spans 17 amino acids. CDR1 is MGHRA and CDR2 is YSYEKL in the germline V gene. The CDR3 bases are TGCGCCAGCAGCCAAGAGAGCGGGGGGTACCAGGCGAATGAGCAGTTCTTC. Protein product: CASSQESGGYQANEQFF.

The chain combines TRBV20-1 with TRBJ1-6, with D maybe TRBD1 (5 bases). The length of the CDR3 is 15 residues. CDR1 and CDR2 (germline): DFQATT, SNEGSKA (reference sequence). Between the trimmed V and J ends, which lost 3 bases and 10 bases, there was a span of 19 bases. The CDR3 DNA sequence: TGCAGTGCTAGTGAGACCGGGACGTTAGGGTCACCCCTCCACTTT. This translates into CSASETGTLGSPLHF.

This clonotype came up a few times. This may come from a read error, since a much larger clone is one base off. The J gene is TRBJ2-5, the V gene TRBV20-1, with D tentatively TRBD1 (6 bases). CDR3 length: 12 amino acids. The germline V gene has CDR1 DFQATT and CDR2 SNEGSKA (reference sequence). Between the trimmed V and J ends, which lost 6 bases and 11 bases, there was a span of 19 bases. CDR3 coding DNA: TGCAGTGCCATGGGACACCACAATGAGCAGTACTTC. Its protein is CSAMGHHNEQYF.

This rearrangement joins TRBV10-2 to TRBJ2-2, with 13 nucleotides matching TRBD2. Germline CDR1 reads WSHSY; CDR2 reads SAAADI. Unmatched junction bases numbered 6, after V lost 6 bases and J lost 5 bases. The CDR3 is made up of 16 amino acids. The CDR3 is CASSSLAGGHTGELFF. Written as DNA, the CDR3 is TGCGCCAGCAGCTCACTAGCGGGGGGGCATACCGGGGAGCTGTTTTTT.

This clonotype was seen a handful of times. This may be a read error, as it is one base from a much larger clone. The V and J genes are TRBV20-1 and TRBJ1-4; 7 bases are a match to TRBD1. With 1 base clipped from V and 8 bases from J, the junction kept 7 bases outside the gene matches. The germline V gene encodes CDR1 DFQATT and CDR2 SNEGSKA (reference sequence). The CDR3 consists of 14 residues. This chain's CDR3 is CSARGTTGTEKLFF. The CDR3 nucleotides are TGCAGTGCTAGAGGAACGACAGGGACCGAAAAACTGTTTTTT.

The V call is TRBV10-3, the J call TRBJ2-1; the match to TRBD1 covers 7 bases. V was clipped by 4 bases and J by 0 bases; unmatched bases: 6. Per germline, CDR1 ENHRY and CDR2 SYGVKD. The CDR3 totals 16 residues. CDR3 loop: CAISGQGASSYNEQFF. The CDR3 region has the DNA TGTGCCATCAGTGGACAGGGTGCCAGCTCCTACAATGAGCAGTTCTTC.

This chain connects TRBV30 to TRBJ1-1, with no clear D. Germline V lookup: CDR1 GTSNPN, CDR2 SVGIG (reference sequence). V was trimmed by 0 bases and J by 0 bases, leaving 11 bases between them. The CDR3 length is 15 residues. CDR3 coding DNA: TGTGCCTGGAGTGTTCTGGGGTCCGTGAACACTGAAGCTTTCTTT. This translates into CAWSVLGSVNTEAFF.

A few counts support this clonotype. A single base separates this from a much larger clone, so it may be a read error. V gene TRBV2 combines with J gene TRBJ2-7; 12 bases map to TRBD1. CDR1 SNHLY and CDR2 FYNNEI come from the germline V gene. V dropped 6 bases and J dropped 5; count of bases not matched to a gene: 14. This CDR3 is 17 amino acids long. The CDR3 reads CASRQSSGTGGSDEQYF. DNA of the CDR3: TGTGCCAGCAGACAATCCAGTGGGACAGGGGGCTCGGACGAGCAGTACTTC.

This clonotype was observed many times. The V gene is TRBV3-1, the J gene TRBJ2-5; possible D gene TRBD1, 6 bases. Germline CDR1 is LGHDT and CDR2 is YNNKEL (reference sequence). V lost 1 base, J lost 11 bases, and 8 bases lay in between. The CDR3 runs to 11 residues. In DNA form, the CDR3 reads TGTGCCAGCAGCCAAGGGCAGGGGCAGTACTTC. This encodes CASSQGQGQYF.

The chain has TRBV29-1 and TRBJ2-1, with TRBD1 matching 8 bases. V trimming: 3 bases; J trimming: 9 bases; junction bases outside the gene matches: 4. CDR1 SQVTM and CDR2 ANQGSEA come from the germline V gene. This CDR3 has 12 amino acids. Here the CDR3 reads CSVDRTGSEQFF. The CDR3 region has the DNA TGCAGCGTTGACAGGACAGGGAGTGAGCAGTTCTTC.

This clonotype was picked up many times. The chain is built from TRBV6-2 or TRBV6-3 and TRBJ1-5, with a weak D call TRBD1 (5 bases). The V end lost 2 bases, the J end lost 11 bases, and 13 bases lay between the germline ends. The CDR3 runs to 13 residues. Germline-derived CDR1 and CDR2 are MNHEY and SVGEGT. The CDR3 DNA is TGTGCCAGCAGTTACGCCGGGCGAGGGGCCCAGCATTTT. It encodes CASSYAGRGAQHF.

Details on this clonotype: One base away lies a much larger clone, so this may be a sequencing read error. This chain uses TRBV27 with TRBJ1-5, with D maybe TRBD1 (5 bases). V gave up 6 bases and J gave up 0 bases, with 24 bases separating them. This CDR3 is 19 amino acids long. Germline V lookup: CDR1 MNHEY, CDR2 SMNVEV (reference sequence). The CDR3 reads CASSPKPGRIPDSNQPQHF. The CDR3 bases are TGTGCCAGCAGCCCGAAACCGGGACGCATTCCAGATAGCAATCAGCCCCAGCATTTT.

This chain connects TRBV5-1 to TRBJ2-3; 9 bases are a match to TRBD1. J lost 6 bases, V lost 4 bases, and 3 bases had no gene match. CDR1 is SGHRS, CDR2 YFSETQ, per germline. This CDR3 contains 13 residues. CDR3 bases: TGCGCCAGCAGCGGGACAGGGCGCGATACGCAGTATTTT. The encoded protein is CASSGTGRDTQYF.

This clonotype was found many times. V is TRBV10-3 and J is TRBJ2-3; D is unresolved. The CDR3 loop spans 13 amino acids. The V end was cut by 0 bases, the J end by 5 bases, with 6 bases between. Germline V gene lookup returns CDR1 ENHRY and CDR2 SYGVKD. The CDR3 coding sequence is TGTGCCATCAGTGAGTCGGAGAAAGATACGCAGTATTTT. As protein: CAISESEKDTQYF.

This chain uses TRBV27 with TRBJ2-3; 8 bases are a match to TRBD2. The germline gives CDR1 MNHEY, CDR2 SMNVEV (reference sequence). The CDR3 is 17 residues long. The J segment lost 6 bases and the V segment lost 2 bases, leaving 13 bases of the junction unmatched. Here the CDR3 DNA reads TGTGCCAGCAGTTTACCGCGGGGGGCCAGGACCTGGGATACGCAGTATTTT. It specifies CASSLPRGARTWDTQYF.

A few counts support this clonotype. The rearrangement links TRBV2 to TRBJ1-5; 12 bases are a match to TRBD1. The junction had 8 bases not matched to a gene; V was cut back by 6 bases and J by 2 bases. The germline V gene has CDR1 SNHLY and CDR2 FYNNEI. There are 17 residues in the CDR3. The CDR3 DNA reads as TGTGCCAGCAGGACCGGGACAGGGGGCCGAGGCAATCAGCCCCAGCATTTT. Protein product: CASRTGTGGRGNQPQHF.

The J gene is TRBJ2-3, the V gene TRBV12-3 or TRBV12-4, with a tentative D call TRBD1 (6 bases). Trimming removed 7 bases at V and 3 bases at J, with 20 bases between. The CDR3 is 16 residues long. DNA for the CDR3: TGTGCCAGCACCATCCCGCTAACAGGGATAACAGATACGCAGTATTTT. Residues: CASTIPLTGITDTQYF.

This clonotype has at least ten counts. The V gene is TRBV7-2, the J gene TRBJ2-1, with D hard to call. The germline V and J ends were trimmed by 6 bases and 4 bases, with 7 bases remaining between them. Germline V gene data show CDR1 as SGHTA and CDR2 as FQGNSA. The CDR3 is 12 amino acids. The CDR3 sequence is CASSPFYNEQFF. CDR3 coding DNA: TGTGCCAGCAGTCCGTTTTACAATGAGCAGTTCTTC.

This clonotype was seen repeatedly, ten times or more. V usage is TRBV6-5 and J usage is TRBJ2-7; 7 bases agree with TRBD2. V trimming: 6 bases; J trimming: 3 bases; junction bases outside the gene matches: 8. Per the germline V gene, CDR1 is MNHEY and CDR2 is SVGAGI. The CDR3 sequence is 14 residues long. The CDR3 DNA sequence: TGTGCCAGCAGCGAGGCGGGGGACGGCTACGAGCAGTACTTC. Protein sequence: CASSEAGDGYEQYF.

The rearrangement links TRBV29-1 to TRBJ2-7, with TRBD2 matching 11 bases. J gave up 1 base and V 7 bases, and 3 bases lay outside the gene matches. Germline-derived CDR1 and CDR2 are SQVTM and ANQGSEA. The CDR3 extends over 13 amino acids. CDR3 region: CSGRLAGSYEQYF. CDR3 in DNA: TGCAGCGGACGACTAGCGGGGTCCTACGAGCAGTACTTC.